This T cell receptor (beta chain) was identified in a study of shared clonotypes between healthy human individuals. Study-level points and caveats: Estimated richness was generally greater in naive than memory subsets.

Trimming took 4 bases from V and 4 from J, leaving 13 bases between them. CDR3 length: 14 residues. The germline V gene has CDR1 MNHEY and CDR2 SMNVEV (reference sequence). As for this clone: As yet, its antigen is unknown.

Profiling relied on immunoSEQ multiplex PCR, and the TCRdb table lists in-frame clones only, not all of them. The data contain a few million clones, roughly 93% of them singletons. The clonotype originates from a man between 18 and 29 years old in good health. Some clones in this sample may be carry-over from other donors' samples. The chain recombines TRBV27 with TRBJ1-1; no clear D gene. The sample was naive CD4+ T cells from PBMCs. Noted subset: CD45RA+ positively selected. The CDR3 sequence is CASSWGGITTEAFF. Written as DNA, the CDR3 is TGTGCCAGCAGTTGGGGAGGGATCACCACTGAAGCTTTCTTT.